The clone carrying this T cell receptor beta chain was detected many times. Its target is unknown. This record belongs to a study of T cell repertoires in cytomegalovirus infection. Turning to the study itself: Public TCR beta signature analysis indicated the presence of both CMV infection and matching HLA type.

Trimming stripped 5 bases from V and 3 bases from J, with 5 bases between. Germline loops: CDR1 MDHEN, CDR2 SYDVKM. The CDR3 runs 11 residues. In TCRdb, the reads were re-called with MiXCR into one record per CDR3 protein. The sample has more than 150,000 distinct CDR3 sequences, about a sixth seen once. Study-wide points: CMV-specific HLA-C-restricted TCR beta clonotypes dominated the ex vivo response.

The chain uses TRBV28 and TRBJ2-7, with no clear D. The sample consisted of CD8+ T cells from PBMCs. This TCR was recovered from a human donor in good health (CMV status not recorded). Some clones in this sample may be carry-over from other donors' samples. CDR3 nucleotide sequence: TGTGCCAGCAGTAGAGGCTACGAGCAGTACTTC. It specifies CASSRGYEQYF.